What follows is one TCR beta chain and its context. The target of this receptor is not known. No qualities accompany the bases; no much larger clone lies one base away. The sample originates from a study of cytomegalovirus exposure and HLA in healthy donors (TCRdb year 2017). Concerning the study at large: An earlier analysis of 587 of the donors reported around 280 Gb of sequence data and some 110 million unique TCR beta sequences obtained from around 170 million T cells. An early release that covered more than 550 HLA-typed donors contained approximately 290 gigabases of sequencing data and tens of millions of unique TCR sequences. The genetic ancestry cluster associated with self-reported Caucasian donors included around four fifths of the 398 genotyped donors. The study aimed to test whether signatures of past pathogen exposure could be identified by cataloging public T cell receptors. The study used immunosequencing to profile the T cell repertoires of 600 to 850 subjects and linked those repertoires to cytomegalovirus serostatus. In addition to the first cohort of 650 to 800 subjects, a separate validation cohort of 100 to 150 different subjects was used. High-throughput TCR immunosequencing, statistical association of individual TCRs with disease status, and machine learning were combined to predict cytomegalovirus infection status. To study patterns of TCR occurrence, a later analysis re-analyzed previously published TCR beta repertoires from under 750 donors and added high-resolution HLA genotyping. The later analysis used no new phenotypic data to find candidate immune exposures, relying instead on TCR beta sequences and their occurrence across donors. To decide whether each TCR beta V gene segment behaved as functional or pseudogenic, an earlier analysis of approximately 600 of the donors relied on high-throughput TCR beta sequencing. Alongside the repertoire data, information on donor age, sex, ethnicity and CMV serostatus was compiled. A later genetic analysis used genome-wide SNP genotypes for about three fifths of the 666 donors, treating that subset as a discovery cohort. Every discovery cohort repertoire had been produced on one sequencing platform. Class I and class II HLA loci were covered by the typing at four-digit resolution. Typing coverage varied by locus: about 620-630 donors for A, B, C, DRB1 and DQB1; about 520 for DQA1; around 610 for DPA1; 400 to 480 for DPB1. Four to six DR-DQ haplotypes were handled as single units for association and clustering, since linkage in the cohort was strong. Among some 400 genotyped donors of the cohort, an average of roughly 230,000 unique TCR beta nucleotide sequences was sequenced per donor, of which about 19% were non-productive. General study outcomes and caveats: A few of the identified cytomegalovirus-associated TCR beta chains were confirmed in vitro to be specific for cytomegalovirus antigens. A further reported finding was that TCR beta sequences accurately predicted the HLA-A and HLA-B alleles for most subjects in the first cohort. It was suggested by the authors that the approach could potentially be generalized to other disease states and immunological phenotypes. Cytomegalovirus status was reported to be diagnosed by the classifier with high specificity and sensitivity in both the original and validation cohorts. Broadly in line with IMGT annotations, most TCR beta V segments showed up in productive rearrangements about 90% or about 30% of the time in an earlier analysis of under 700 of the donors. Some IMGT-functional V segments, including TRBV6-2 and TRBV6-3, could not be distinguished by the 87-base-pair reads and were therefore excluded. The presence/absence analyses assumed that sequencing depth was roughly uniform across donors, and that assumption may not be true. When HLA alleles, especially DR and DQ, strongly co-occurred, attributing TCR associations to individual alleles was difficult. A later analysis found that HLA-associated TCR beta chains were more clonally expanded and had lower generation probabilities than equally common non-associated chains. In a later analysis, most CMV-associated TCR beta chains were found to appear HLA-restricted, with HLA associations seemingly driven largely by CMV exposure. At a false discovery rate of 0.05, a later analysis linked under 20,000 TCR beta sequences to specific HLA alleles. Because HLA typing was missing for some donors at each locus, association tests included only the typed subset. Because counts were too low, seventeen rarely observed V segments, including chromosome 9 orphons, were excluded from the earlier analysis of 500 to 700 of the donors. The study listed 150 to 200 TCR beta chains as associated with cytomegalovirus. In this cohort, only TCR beta chains were sequenced, and detectable features were limited by the absence of alpha or paired-chain data. A group of highly shared sequence variants was considered likely to be a technical artifact of the sequencing pipeline. A later genetic analysis associated a missense DCLRE1C variant with V-gene and J-gene trimming of TCR beta chains, and an independent cohort replicated the association. Correlated functional status among segregating V segments might be attributable to linkage disequilibrium, but an unknown experimental factor could not be ruled out. According to a later analysis, parvovirus B19, influenza, CMV and Epstein-Barr virus appeared linked to several top co-occurrence clusters. While some public TCRs were present in many individuals, most TCR sequences turned up only very rarely across donors. In a later analysis, the rate of TCR association differed among HLA loci, with DRB1 alleles having the most associated TCRs and HLA-C alleles having the fewest. A later genetic analysis reported fewer N-insertions in productive TCRs among donors in an Asian-associated ancestry cluster than the roughly 620-donor mean. Immune exposure information for the cohort was limited to CMV serostatus.

Library preparation employed the immunoSEQ multiplex PCR assay. For the multiplex PCR, a mixture combining 60 forward primers for TCR Vbeta segments and 13 reverse primers for TCR Jbeta segments was used. The CDR3 region of rearranged TCR beta genes was amplified from genomic DNA with a multiplex PCR assay. The amplified TCR beta libraries were sequenced on the Illumina HiSeq System as 87-base-pair reads. The study's processing was this. A later analysis counted 75 million to 100 million unique TCR beta chains across the 640 or so repertoires, and approximately 11 million of these chains were shared by at least two donors. A nearest-neighbor algorithm error-corrected the raw reads and collapsed the reads into unique sequences, merging closely related sequences to remove PCR and sequencing errors. CDR3 sequences were aligned to IMGT reference sequences to assign V, D and J gene segments. For a sequence to be retained, a match of at least six nucleotides to both a V gene segment and a J gene segment was required. A rearrangement was called productive if the CDR3 had no stop codons and remained in frame with V and J, and every other rearrangement was called non-productive. Following IMGT convention, CDR3 was defined as the stretch from the second conserved V-encoded cysteine to the conserved J-encoded phenylalanine. Sequences without an unambiguous match to a single V gene segment were excluded from the earlier analysis of about 640 of the donors. An earlier analysis of over 450 of the donors classified V segments as functional when productive rearrangements were above 56.7% and as segregating when the standard deviation between donors was above 5%. A statistical classification framework was built to diagnose cytomegalovirus status from the catalog of TCR beta chain sequences. In a later analysis, TCR nucleotide sequences were compared against IMGT/GENE-DB human TR gene sequences so that V and J genes could be assigned. Using the TCRdist pipeline, a later analysis assigned CDR3 sequences along with most-parsimonious VDJ recombination scenarios. In a later analysis, each TCR beta chain was defined by its CDR3 amino acid sequence together with its V-gene family, and reads lacking a unique V-gene family were excluded. As a way to deal with suspected cross-contamination and a sequencing artifact, a later analysis dropped hundreds of nucleotide sequences that were highly shared and had low generation probability. In a later analysis, a clonal expansion index was calculated for each public chain from normalized within-repertoire ranks of inferred template counts. In a later analysis, generation probabilities were computed with a VDJ recombination model fitted to out-of-frame rearrangements, and the resulting probabilities were checked against IGoR. A later analysis scored TCR-TCR, TCR-HLA and TCR-CMV co-occurrence with hypergeometric tests, applying a repertoire-size bias correction to TCR pairs. In a later analysis, false discovery rates were estimated by permuting HLA or CMV assignments 20 times. A later analysis grouped co-occurring TCRs with DBSCAN, adding TCRdist sequence similarity when clustering within HLA-allele-positive subsets. For co-occurrence clustering, repertoires with fewer than 30,000 or more than 120,000 public chains were excluded, along with 4 to 6 repertoires with anomalous nucleotide sharing. TCRdb limited this immuneACCESS table to in-frame rearrangements with V and J called. A share of clones is missing; checked studies link under half to unresolved V genes, and the rest is unexplained. D and trimming were read from the DNA, whereas the V and J calls and clone size are those reported in that table. The sample table holds approximately 100,000 clones, of which approximately 78% were seen once. The ten largest clones capture more than 1.5% of the sample.

The CDR3 goes from the cysteine to the phenylalanine over 13 residues. The sequence is cut down to CDR3 DNA, 39 bases in frame from base 1. Trimming removed 2 bases from V and 3 bases from J, leaving 8 bases between the germline ends. Via the germline V gene, CDR1 is LGHNA and CDR2 YNFKEQ. The cohort consisted of hundreds of healthy bone marrow donors. At the time of sampling, all cohort members were nominally healthy, though unrecorded immune exposures were likely present. The donor tested CMV seronegative and was one of the 352 seronegative cohort members. A peripheral blood sample was provided by each donor, and peripheral blood mononuclear cells were used for TCR beta sequencing. The Qiagen DNeasy Blood Extraction Kit was used to extract genomic DNA from the blood cell samples.

Sequences were obtained from PBMCs. This sequence originates from a woman between 40 and 55 years old in good health and CMV-seronegative. The chain employs TRBV4-2 and TRBJ2-7, with no confident D gene call. At the DNA level, the sequence is TGTGCCAGCAGCCAATCTGGCCACTACGAGCAGTACTTC. Translated, this gives CASSQSGHYEQYF.